These 13 T cell receptor beta chains share one sample of origin, sequenced in a study of T cell repertoires in ileal Crohn's disease. Clones were sequenced by immunoSEQ multiplex PCR, and TCRdb holds only the in-frame ones, with some missing. The table records 400 to 500 clones, roughly 88% of them present only once. Described time point: neoterminal ileum biopsy at postoperative endoscopy, about 6 months after surgery. Sequenced material: ileal tissue. The origin of the receptors is an adult with Crohn's disease.

V usage is TRBV28 and J usage is TRBJ2-2; D may correspond to TRBD1 or TRBD2 (6 bases each). The V gene's germline CDR1 is MDHEN and CDR2 SYDVKM. The CDR3 length is 17 residues. Trimming took off 6 bases at V and 5 bases at J, with 22 bases between the two ends. The chain's CDR3 is CASSLRGQAVRTGELFF. Here the CDR3 DNA reads TGTGCCAGCAGCCTTCGGGGGCAGGCAGTAAGAACCGGGGAGCTGTTTTTT.

CDR3 in amino acids: CASILGAGLGDTQYF. The CDR3 DNA is TGTGCCAGCATCCTGGGGGCAGGGTTAGGGGATACGCAGTATTTT. The V and J genes are TRBV7-9 and TRBJ2-3; possibly TRBD1 for D (6 bases). V gave up 7 bases and J gave up 6 bases, with 20 bases separating them. CDR1 SEHNR and CDR2 FQNEAQ come from the germline V gene (reference sequence). The CDR3 extends over 15 amino acids.

The chain carries TRBV5-6 and TRBJ1-6; D is possibly TRBD1 (5 bases). Germline-derived CDR1 and CDR2 are SGHDT and YYEEEE. Trimming stripped 0 bases from V and 11 bases from J, with 12 bases between. The CDR3 loop spans 14 amino acids. The CDR3 nucleotides read TGTGCCAGCAGCTTGGATACCACGGGGGCACCCCTCCACTTT. Translating it yields CASSLDTTGAPLHF.

The rearrangement uses TRBV4-3 and TRBJ1-2; D is unclear. This CDR3 contains 17 residues. Between the trimmed V and J ends, which lost 0 bases and 2 bases, there was a span of 16 bases. From germline, CDR1 is LGHNA and CDR2 YSLEER. The CDR3 DNA follows: TGCGCCAGCAGCCAAGACTATGGGTTTGGTTGGAACTATGGCTACACCTTC. It yields the protein CASSQDYGFGWNYGYTF.

V usage is TRBV7-2 and J usage is TRBJ1-1; 7 positions agree with TRBD1. Germline CDR1 SGHTA, CDR2 FQGNSA. The CDR3 covers 14 residues. V lost 4 bases to trimming and J lost 3 bases; unmatched junction nucleotides: 5. The CDR3 nucleotides are TGTGCCAGCAGCTCCGACAGGGCTTACACTGAAGCTTTCTTT. It is translated as CASSSDRAYTEAFF.

The V call is TRBV11-1, the J call TRBJ1-6; the D gene is possibly TRBD1 (5 bases). Germline lookup yields CDR1 SGHAT and CDR2 FQDESV (reference sequence). The CDR3 is 15 residues long. V lost 1 base and J 9 bases, leaving 13 bases between the germline ends. This chain's CDR3 is CASSLVKTESSPLHF. CDR3 DNA sequence: TGTGCCAGCAGCTTAGTCAAGACAGAGAGTTCACCCCTCCACTTT. Together with reference TRBV11-1 and TRBJ1-6, the CDR3 gives the full variable domain: EAEVAQSPRYKITEKSQAVAFWCDPISGHATLYWYRQILGQGPELLVQFQDESVVDDSQLPKDRFSAERLKGVDSTLKIQPAELGDSAMYLCASSLVKTESSPLHFGNGTRLTVT.

The table lists this clone with a count of one. J is TRBJ1-1 and V is TRBV7-9; the D gene is possibly TRBD1 (5 bases). The CDR3 is 13 amino acids. CDR1 is SEHNR and CDR2 is FQNEAQ in the germline V gene (reference sequence). With 0 bases removed from V and 7 bases from J, the gap between germline ends came to 9 bases. The CDR3 DNA is TGTGCCAGCAGCTTAGCGGGACTGAATGAAGCTTTCTTT. Amino acids: CASSLAGLNEAFF.

The chain couples TRBV14 to TRBJ1-2, with D possibly matching TRBD1 (6 bases). V was trimmed by 1 base and J by 8 bases, leaving 14 bases between them. This CDR3 has 14 amino acids. In germline, CDR1 is SGHDN, CDR2 FVKESK. CDR3 amino acids: CASSQGQGFGGYTF. DNA of the CDR3: TGTGCCAGCAGCCAAGGGCAGGGGTTTGGAGGCTACACCTTC.

The chain employs TRBV7-6 and TRBJ1-1; a weak D match, TRBD1 (6 bases). Germline V CDR1 and CDR2: SGHVS, FNYEAQ. V shed 1 base and J shed 1 base, with 16 bases lying between them. The CDR3 is made up of 17 amino acids. CDR3 DNA: TGTGCCAGCAGCTTAGAGCCCCGTGGCAGGGGGAACACTGAAGCTTTCTTT. Residues: CASSLEPRGRGNTEAFF.

This chain joins TRBV9 and TRBJ1-5; D is unresolved. The CDR3 runs to 13 residues. Looked up from germline, CDR1 is SGDLS and CDR2 is YYNGEE. V was shortened by 4 bases and J by 7 bases, with 12 bases between the two germline ends. The CDR3 bases are TGTGCCAGCAGCCGCGGCGGTTTCCAGCCCCAGCATTTT. It translates to CASSRGGFQPQHF.

The chain is built from TRBV9 and TRBJ2-1; TRBD1 or TRBD2 may be the D gene (5 bases each). Germline assignment: CDR1 SGDLS and CDR2 YYNGEE. The V end was cut by 0 bases, the J end by 10 bases, with 11 bases between. This CDR3 contains 13 residues. The CDR3 reads CASSVELGTEQFF. CDR3 DNA: TGTGCCAGCAGCGTAGAGTTGGGGACGGAGCAGTTCTTC.

CDR3 sequence: CATTPGQQNSPLHF. The CDR3 nucleotides read TGTGCCACCACCCCGGGACAGCAGAATTCACCCCTCCACTTT. The chain uses TRBV19 and TRBJ1-6; 7 nucleotides line up with TRBD1. The trim removed 10 bases at V and 7 bases at J, leaving 10 bases unmatched. CDR1 and CDR2 from the germline V gene are LNHDA and SQIVND (reference sequence). This CDR3 spans 14 amino acids.

J is TRBJ1-6 and V is TRBV6-1, with unresolved D. The V gene's germline CDR1 is MNHNS and CDR2 SASEGT. V lost 2 bases, J lost 7 bases, and 0 bases lay in between. This CDR3 spans 11 amino acids. In DNA form, the CDR3 reads TGTGCCAGCAGTGAAAATTCACCCCTCCACTTT. Amino acids: CASSENSPLHF.